This entry concerns a single TCR beta chain. The antigen is undetermined. CDR1 SGHAT and CDR2 FQNNGV come from the germline V gene. The V gene end was trimmed by 5 bases and the J gene end by 2 bases; junction bases not matched to a gene: 12. CDR3 size: 17 residues. These data come from a study of cytomegalovirus exposure and HLA in healthy donors. A multiplex PCR was run with 60 Vbeta primers and 13 Jbeta primers. The data were produced by immunoSEQ multiplex PCR, yet TCRdb's version contains in-frame clones alone and is incomplete. The data show approximately 140,000 clones, with around 78% seen just once and roughly 1.7% held by the top ten. At the time of sampling, donors were nominally healthy, though unrecorded immune exposures were likely. Regarding the study as a whole: TCR beta chains associated with HLA were, in a later analysis, more clonally expanded than equally common others. The authors enumerated roughly 160 TCR beta chains as linked to cytomegalovirus. Association with HLA alleles at 0.05 false discovery rate was found for roughly 17,000 TCR beta sequences in a later analysis.

The chain uses TRBV11-2 and TRBJ1-2; 9 bases are shared with TRBD1. Sequenced: PBMCs. The source is a woman under 30 in good health and CMV-seronegative. CDR3 residues: CASSPHRGTGTNYGYTF. As DNA, the CDR3 is TGTGCCAGCAGCCCACACCGGGGGACAGGGACAAACTATGGCTACACCTTC.